Below are 29 T cell receptor beta chains sequenced from a single sample in a study of T-cell reconstitution after alpha-beta-depleted transplantation in children. Researchers prepared the TCRbeta library using unique molecular identifiers, the study reports. Each CDR3 protein gets one entry after TCRdb re-called the PCR reads with MiXCR. The top ten hold about 2.1% of the sample, which has fewer than 550,000 distinct CDR3 sequences, 10% seen once. The sample in question was PBMCs, obtained before TCRalphabeta/CD19-depleted stem cell transplant. These receptors came from a child younger than 10 with inherited bone marrow failure, due to receive a stem cell transplant.

At least ten counts were recorded for this clonotype. A much larger clone differs by one base, so this may be a read error. The CDR3 protein is CASSKQETQYF. CDR3 in DNA: TGTGCCAGCAGCAAACAAGAGACCCAGTACTTC. The chain uses TRBV6-2 or TRBV6-3 and TRBJ2-5; D is uncertain. The V gene lost 6 bases and the J gene lost 2 bases, with 4 bases spanning the gap. CDR3 length equals 11 residues. Germline lookup yields CDR1 MNHEY and CDR2 SVGEGT.

The chain recombines TRBV4-3 with TRBJ1-2; D gene unclear. The CDR3 is 15 residues long. V lost 1 base and J lost 0, with 9 bases in between. Germline V gives CDR1 LGHNA, CDR2 YSLEER. As DNA, the CDR3 is TGCGCCAGCAGCCAAGTGCCAGATACTAACTATGGCTACACCTTC. It codes for CASSQVPDTNYGYTF.

This clonotype has a count of ten or more. The chain combines TRBV20-1 with TRBJ2-7; 8 bases match TRBD1. Unmatched junction bases numbered 4, after V lost 0 bases and J lost 3 bases. Germline V gene sequence: CDR1 DFQATT, CDR2 SNEGSKA (reference sequence). This CDR3 spans 14 amino acids. CDR3 loop: CSARDGGQDYEQYF. For the CDR3, the DNA is TGCAGTGCTAGAGATGGGGGACAGGACTACGAGCAGTACTTC.

This clonotype turned up a few times. The chain couples TRBV20-1 to TRBJ2-1; the match to TRBD2 covers 7 bases. The CDR3 contains 15 residues. The V gene's germline CDR1 is DFQATT and CDR2 SNEGSKA (reference sequence). Trimming cost V 1 base and J 4 bases; bases outside gene matches: 7. The CDR3: CSARGLAAIYNEQFF. CDR3 sequence (DNA): TGCAGTGCTAGAGGGCTAGCGGCGATTTACAATGAGCAGTTCTTC.

A remark on this clonotype: Possible read error: a much larger clone is one base away. This sequence joins TRBV6-1 and TRBJ2-1; the match to TRBD2 covers 7 bases. The germline V gene encodes CDR1 MNHNS and CDR2 SASEGT. V shed 2 bases and J 13 bases; nucleotides not matched to a gene: 8. The CDR3 is 13 residues long. The CDR3 sequence: CASSEPTSPDQFF. The CDR3 DNA follows: TGTGCCAGCAGTGAACCGACTAGCCCTGATCAGTTCTTC.

This clonotype was counted at least ten times. The rearrangement joins TRBV3-1 to TRBJ2-5; a weak D match, TRBD2 (5 bases). Trimming took off 0 bases at V and 7 bases at J, with 15 bases between the two ends. Per the germline V gene, CDR1 is LGHDT and CDR2 is YNNKEL (reference sequence). The CDR3 has 15 amino acids. The CDR3 region is CASSQDLASRGTQYF. The CDR3 coding sequence is TGTGCCAGCAGCCAAGATCTAGCTAGCCGAGGGACCCAGTACTTC.

The chain employs TRBV29-1 and TRBJ1-6, with 7 bases aligning to TRBD1. Germline V gene data show CDR1 as SQVTM and CDR2 as ANQGSEA. The CDR3 is 13 amino acids. V gave up 6 bases and J gave up 7 bases; unmatched junction bases: 6. The CDR3 region has the DNA TGCAGCGTAAGACAGGGACCGAATTCACCCCTCCACTTT. It is translated as CSVRQGPNSPLHF.

This clonotype was counted at least ten times. J is TRBJ2-3 and V is TRBV6-5; TRBD1 agrees at 8 bases. J lost 4 bases, V lost 3 bases, and 6 bases had no gene match. Germline CDR1 is MNHEY and CDR2 is SVGAGI. The length of the CDR3 is 15 residues. CDR3 sequence (DNA): TGTGCCAGCAGTTATGGACAGGGCTCGTCAGATACGCAGTATTTT. This encodes CASSYGQGSSDTQYF.

This clonotype was seen at least ten times. The chain has TRBV29-1 and TRBJ2-1; D remains unclear. The CDR3 totals 11 residues. The germline CDR1 and CDR2 sequences are SQVTM and ANQGSEA. V was clipped by 4 bases and J by 6 bases, with 7 bases between them. This chain's CDR3 is CSVAPSNEQFF. Written as DNA, the CDR3 is TGCAGCGTTGCGCCTAGCAATGAGCAGTTCTTC.

This clonotype was recorded a few times. The V call is TRBV4-3, the J call TRBJ2-1; 8 nucleotides match TRBD2. In germline, CDR1 is LGHNA, CDR2 YSLEER. V was clipped by 4 bases and J by 8 bases; unmatched bases: 7. The CDR3 extends over 14 amino acids. In DNA form, the CDR3 reads TGCGCCAGCAGCCGTGAGCGGGAGAGGGATGAGCAGTTCTTC. Translating it yields CASSRERERDEQFF.

In the case of this clonotype: This may stem from a read error, because a much larger clone lies one nucleotide away. This chain's CDR3 is CASSHEVDIDSNQPQHF. CDR3 sequence (DNA): TGCGCCAGCAGCCATGAAGTAGACATTGATAGCAATCAGCCCCAGCATTTT. The V and J genes are TRBV4-3 and TRBJ1-5; D unresolved. The V and J ends lost 3 bases and 0 bases respectively, with 15 bases between them. This CDR3 comprises 17 residues. Per germline, CDR1 LGHNA and CDR2 YSLEER.

There are many counts of this clonotype. The chain uses TRBV10-1 and TRBJ1-2; 10 bases map to TRBD1. From germline, CDR1 is WNHNN and CDR2 SYGVQD (reference sequence). This CDR3 has 13 residues. The junction had 4 bases not matched to a gene; V was cut back by 4 bases and J by 8 bases. The CDR3 protein is CASSVGTGDGYTF. In DNA, the CDR3 is TGCGCCAGCAGTGTAGGGACAGGGGACGGCTACACCTTC.

Concerning this clonotype itself: The germline gene is not matched at one end of the junction; a read error may be the cause. The genes are TRBV20-1 and TRBJ2-2; 13 bases align to TRBD2. This CDR3 comprises 17 residues. Germline-derived CDR1 and CDR2 are DFQATT and SNEGSKA (reference sequence). CDR3 residues: CCARDPGLAGVHGELFF. The CDR3, as DNA: TGCTGTGCTAGAGATCCCGGACTAGCGGGAGTTCACGGGGAGCTGTTTTTT.

This clonotype was counted a few times. The V gene is TRBV23-1, the J gene TRBJ1-3, with a weak D call TRBD1 (5 bases). TRBV23-1 is reported as an ORF; its role is uncertain. The CDR3 covers 17 residues. The ends were cut back, 2 bases at V and 5 bases at J, with 19 bases in the middle. The DNA for the CDR3 is TGCGCCAGCAGTCAACCACCCGAGCAGGGCTGGAGAAACACCATATATTTT. This encodes CASSQPPEQGWRNTIYF.

In this sample, this clonotype turned up many times. The chain links TRBV3-1 to TRBJ1-6; D not certain. There are 13 residues in the CDR3. V was trimmed by 4 bases and J by 6 bases, leaving 7 bases between them. Germline V CDR1 and CDR2: LGHDT, YNNKEL (reference sequence). The CDR3 protein is CASSPRANSPLHF. The CDR3 DNA follows: TGTGCCAGCAGCCCGAGGGCTAATTCACCCCTCCACTTT.

This clonotype was counted a few times. The chain recombines TRBV4-2 with TRBJ2-7; D remains ambiguous. CDR3 size: 15 residues. CDR1 LGHNA and CDR2 YNFKEQ come from the germline V gene. Trimming cost V 0 bases and J 6 bases, with 15 bases left between them. Written as DNA, the CDR3 is TGTGCCAGCAGCCAAGATATCAGTCCAGTCGGCGAGCAGTACTTC. As protein: CASSQDISPVGEQYF.

This clonotype was detected many times. The CDR3, as DNA: TGCAGCGTTTCCGGGGGAGTAACAACCGGGGAGCTGTTTTTT. It is translated as CSVSGGVTTGELFF. The V call is TRBV29-1, the J call TRBJ2-2, with TRBD2 as a possible D gene (6 bases). Looked up from germline, CDR1 is SQVTM and CDR2 is ANQGSEA. This CDR3 is built from 14 residues. With 5 bases removed from V and 5 bases from J, the gap between germline ends came to 15 bases.

This clonotype has at least ten counts. CDR3 loop: CASSPEGQETQYF. The CDR3 DNA reads as TGTGCCAGCAGTCCCGAAGGGCAAGAGACCCAGTACTTC. The V gene is TRBV28, the J gene TRBJ2-5; D gene unclear. CDR1 is MDHEN, CDR2 SYDVKM, per germline. The CDR3 loop spans 13 amino acids. With 5 bases removed from V and 2 bases from J, the gap between germline ends came to 9 bases.

At least ten counts were recorded for this clonotype. This rearrangement joins TRBV7-9 to TRBJ2-1; D not certain. Germline lookup yields CDR1 SEHNR and CDR2 FQNEAQ (reference sequence). V lost 1 base and J 0 bases, leaving 13 bases between the germline ends. This CDR3 spans 17 amino acids. The CDR3 DNA sequence: TGTGCCAGCAGCTTAGGTCGGGTCTCGAGCTCCTACAATGAGCAGTTCTTC. It translates to CASSLGRVSSSYNEQFF.

A single count supports this clonotype. Being one base from a much bigger clone, this may be a read error. The chain couples TRBV13 to TRBJ1-1, with D possibly TRBD1 on 6 matching bases. Germline assignment: CDR1 PRHDT and CDR2 FYEKMQ (reference sequence). This CDR3 contains 14 residues. CDR3: CASSLRQVNTESFF. For the CDR3, the DNA is TGTGCCAGCAGCCTTCGACAGGTAAACACTGAATCTTTCTTT. Filled out from reference TRBV13 and TRBJ1-1, the complete variable domain reads AAGVIQSPRHLIKEKRETATLKCYPIPRHDTVYWYQQGPGQDPQFLISFYEKMQSDKGSIPDRFSAQQFSDYHSELNMSSLELGDSALYFCASSLRQVNTESFFGQGTRLTVV.

In this sample, this clonotype turned up a few times. The J gene is TRBJ2-3, the V gene TRBV14; the match to TRBD1 covers 11 bases. The germline gives CDR1 SGHDN, CDR2 FVKESK. CDR3 length equals 20 residues. The junction had 16 bases not matched to a gene; V was cut back by 4 bases and J by 1 base. CDR3 residues: CASSLSPVRTGGSGTDTQYF. The CDR3 bases are TGTGCCAGCAGCCTCTCCCCTGTCAGGACAGGGGGCTCCGGCACAGATACGCAGTATTTT.

The V call is TRBV30, the J call TRBJ2-7; 9 nucleotides agree with TRBD1. The V and J ends lost 4 bases and 1 base, in that order; junction bases with no gene match: 2. Germline lookup yields CDR1 GTSNPN and CDR2 SVGIG (reference sequence). The CDR3 is 13 amino acids. The CDR3 DNA reads TGTGCCTGGATAGGACAGGGGTCCTACGAGCAGTACTTC. Its translation: CAWIGQGSYEQYF.

In this sample, this clonotype turned up a few times. The V gene is TRBV18, the J gene TRBJ2-4; perhaps D is TRBD1 or TRBD2 (6 bases each). The germline V gene has CDR1 KGHSH and CDR2 LQKENI. The CDR3 length is 16 residues. V was trimmed by 0 bases and J by 0 bases, leaving 9 bases between them. The CDR3 is CASSPPGGLAKNIQYF. In DNA form, the CDR3 reads TGTGCCAGCTCACCACCAGGGGGACTAGCCAAAAACATTCAGTACTTC.

This clonotype was counted many times. The chain combines TRBV5-1 with TRBJ2-5; tentatively, D is TRBD1 (5 bases). This CDR3 is built from 14 residues. V was pared by 6 bases and J by 4 bases, with 16 bases between. The germline gives CDR1 SGHRS, CDR2 YFSETQ. CDR3 sequence (DNA): TGCGCCAGCACCAAGGATGGACACGGAGAGACCCAGTACTTC. Its translation is CASTKDGHGETQYF.

This clonotype has a count of ten or more. The V call is TRBV27, the J call TRBJ2-7, with D possibly being TRBD2 (7 bases). CDR1 and CDR2 from the germline V gene are MNHEY and SMNVEV (reference sequence). The CDR3 is 17 residues long. The ends were cut back, 0 bases at V and 3 bases at J, with 18 bases in the middle. The CDR3 protein is CASSLSRGGLHHYEQYF. As DNA, the CDR3 is TGTGCCAGCAGTTTATCGAGGGGGGGCCTACATCACTACGAGCAGTACTTC.

The chain employs TRBV12-3 or TRBV12-4 and TRBJ1-5; 8 bases align to TRBD1. Trimming cost V 6 bases and J 0 bases; bases outside gene matches: 7. The CDR3 has 16 amino acids. The CDR3, as DNA: TGTGCCAGCAGGGAGAGGACAGGGTCTAGCAATCAGCCCCAGCATTTT. As protein: CASRERTGSSNQPQHF.

This clonotype showed up many times. The chain joins TRBV7-2 to TRBJ1-3, with 9 bases identical to TRBD1. CDR1 is SGHTA and CDR2 is FQGNSA in the germline V gene. The CDR3 loop spans 15 amino acids. The V segment lost 4 bases and the J segment 4 bases; nucleotides outside the gene matches: 5. In DNA, the CDR3 is TGTGCCAGCAGCTCACACAGGGGGCCCGGAAACACCATATATTTT. Its protein product is CASSSHRGPGNTIYF. The full variable domain, in which reference TRBV7-2 and TRBJ1-3 provide the parts outside the CDR3, is GAGVSQSPSNKVTEKGKDVELRCDPISGHTALYWYRQSLGQGLEFLIYFQGNSAPDKSGLPSDRFSAERTGGSVSTLTIQRTQQEDSAVYLCASSSHRGPGNTIYFGEGSWLTVV.

This clonotype has ten or more counts. V and J are TRBV18 and TRBJ2-7; TRBD1 aligns across 7 bases. J lost 5 bases, V lost 8 bases, and 6 bases had no gene match. This CDR3 spans 12 amino acids. CDR1 and CDR2 from the germline V gene are KGHSH and LQKENI. The CDR3, as DNA: TGTGCCAGCACAGACAGGGCCGACGAGCAGTACTTC. Translation: CASTDRADEQYF.

About this clonotype itself: A much larger clone lies one base from this, so it may be a read error. The V gene is TRBV7-9, the J gene TRBJ2-7, with 7 bases matching TRBD2. Trimming took 4 bases from V and 3 from J; bases not matched to a gene: 9. This CDR3 region has 15 residues. Germline V lookup: CDR1 SEHNR, CDR2 FQNEAQ (reference sequence). CDR3 sequence: CASSSGPAGIYEQYF. CDR3 sequence (DNA): TGTGCCAGCAGCTCCGGTCCAGCGGGAATCTACGAGCAGTACTTC. The whole variable domain, remainder taken from reference TRBV7-9 and TRBJ2-7, is DTGVSQNPRHKITKRGQNVTFRCDPISEHNRLYWYRQTLGQGPEFLTYFQNEAQLEKSRLLSDRFSAERPKGSFSTLEIQRTEQGDSAMYLCASSSGPAGIYEQYFGPGTRLTVT.